This T cell receptor beta chain was documented in a study of CD8 T cells in ankylosing spondylitis. MiXCR was run by TCRdb on the 5' RACE reads, yielding one entry per CDR3 protein. This sample has about 220,000 distinct CDR3 sequences, with approximately 16% found just once. The V gene's germline CDR1 is MGHRA and CDR2 YSYEKL. This CDR3 has 16 residues. V lost 2 bases, J lost 1 base, and 4 bases stayed unmatched. This clonotype came up a few times. Antigen unknown. Study-wide results and caveats: A motif in TCR beta, a set of roughly 8 highly homologous variants, appeared characteristic of ankylosing spondylitis blood. According to the report, clones linked to the disease were significantly enriched in matched synovial fluid samples taken from ankylosing spondylitis patients.

This receptor was obtained from a male donor with ankylosing spondylitis. The sequenced sample consisted of blood, either unsorted or a sorted T cell fraction (not recorded which). This chain joins TRBV4-1 and TRBJ2-5, with 10 bases fitting TRBD2. CDR3 in DNA: TGCGCCAGCAGCCAAAGACTAGCGGGCCTCCAAGAGACCCAGTACTTC. Protein: CASSQRLAGLQETQYF.